Each of the 3 T cell receptor beta chains below was sequenced from the same sample in a study of tumor and adjacent non-tumor tissue in lung cancer. No cell sorting was done before RNA was extracted from the tissue. TCRbeta libraries were built with three rounds of nested PCR, modified from ARM-PCR. TCRdb re-analysed the multiplex PCR reads in MiXCR, keeping a single row per CDR3 protein. The sample holds 78,000 or so distinct CDR3 sequences, around 80% seen once. Source material: lung tumor tissue. Receptor source: a woman aged 45 to 65 with non-small cell lung cancer.

Comment on this clonotype: The CDR3 does not close with the conserved phenylalanine or tryptophan, likely indicating a read error. The CDR3 protein is CANRPTAAETQYL. For the CDR3, the DNA is TGTGCCAACCGCCCGACTGCGGCAGAGACCCAGTACTTG. This chain links TRBV11-2 with TRBJ2-5; no clear D. V lost 10 bases and J lost 4, with 16 bases in between. The germline CDR1 and CDR2 sequences are SGHAT and FQNNGV. This CDR3 spans 13 amino acids.

In regard to this clonotype: It is likely a read error, because the conserved phenylalanine at the end of the CDR3 is missing. This rearrangement joins TRBV20-1 to TRBJ2-3, with D perhaps matching TRBD1 (6 bases). Trimming took 4 bases from V and 6 from J, leaving 17 bases between them. Germline values: CDR1 DFQATT, CDR2 SNEGSKA (reference sequence). CDR3 length equals 14 residues. CDR3 in amino acids: CSAMGARTLDTQYY. Written as DNA, the CDR3 is TGCAGTGCTATGGGGGCGAGAACGTTGGATACGCAGTATTAT.

This chain links TRBV4-1 with TRBJ2-1, with 7 bases identical to TRBD1. The CDR3 has 16 amino acids. The germline CDR1 and CDR2 sequences are MGHRA and YSYEKL. V dropped 3 bases and J dropped 9; count of bases not matched to a gene: 14. In DNA form, the CDR3 reads TGCGCCAGCAGCCACGCTACGCAGACAGGGACGAGTGAGCAGTTCTTC. Protein product: CASSHATQTGTSEQFF.